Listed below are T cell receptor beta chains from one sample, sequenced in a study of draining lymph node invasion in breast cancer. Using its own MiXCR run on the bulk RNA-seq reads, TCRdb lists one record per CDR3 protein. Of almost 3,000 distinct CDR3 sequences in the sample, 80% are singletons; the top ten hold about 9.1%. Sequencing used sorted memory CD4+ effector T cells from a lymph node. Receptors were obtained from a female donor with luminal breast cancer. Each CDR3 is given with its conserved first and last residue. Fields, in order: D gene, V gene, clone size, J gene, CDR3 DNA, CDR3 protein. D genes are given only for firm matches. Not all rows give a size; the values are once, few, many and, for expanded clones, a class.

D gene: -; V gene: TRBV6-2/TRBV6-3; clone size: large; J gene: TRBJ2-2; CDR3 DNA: TGTGCCAGCAAAAGGGGCGCGAACACCGGGGAGCTGTTTTTT; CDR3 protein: CASKRGANTGELFF
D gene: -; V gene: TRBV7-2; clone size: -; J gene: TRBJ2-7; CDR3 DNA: TGTGCCAGCAGCTCCTTGGGGGGCGAGCAGTACTTC; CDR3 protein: CASSSLGGEQYF
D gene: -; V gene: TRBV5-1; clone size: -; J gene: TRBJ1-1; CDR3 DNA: TGCGCCAGCAGCTGGGGGGACGGTAGACCTAACACTGAAGCTTTCTTT; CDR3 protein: CASSWGDGRPNTEAFF
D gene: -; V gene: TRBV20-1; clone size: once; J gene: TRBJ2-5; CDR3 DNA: TGCAGTGCAAACAGGGTGAGAGAGACCCAGTACTTC; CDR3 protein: CSANRVRETQYF
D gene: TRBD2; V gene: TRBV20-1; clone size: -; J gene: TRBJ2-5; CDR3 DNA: TGCAGTGCTAGAGACCTAGCGGGGGGAGGTTGGCAAGAGACCCAGTACTTC; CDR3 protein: CSARDLAGGGWQETQYF
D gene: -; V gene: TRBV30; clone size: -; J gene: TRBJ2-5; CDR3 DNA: TGTGCCTGGAGTCCTGGACAGACACGCCAAGAGACCCAGTACTTC; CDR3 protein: CAWSPGQTRQETQYF
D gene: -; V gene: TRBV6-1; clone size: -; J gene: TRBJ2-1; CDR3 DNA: TGTGCCAGCAGTGAAGGAGGAGGTAAGCAGTTCTTC; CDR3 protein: CASSEGGGKQFF
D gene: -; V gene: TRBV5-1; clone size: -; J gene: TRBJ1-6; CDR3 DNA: TGCGCCAGCAGCTTCGGCGAAGGCGATTCACCCCTCCACTTT; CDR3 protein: CASSFGEGDSPLHF
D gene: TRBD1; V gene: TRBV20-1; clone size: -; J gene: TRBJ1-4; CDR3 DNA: TGCAGTGTCTCTCGACAGGGGGGTTATGGAAAACTGTTTTTT; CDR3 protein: CSVSRQGGYGKLFF
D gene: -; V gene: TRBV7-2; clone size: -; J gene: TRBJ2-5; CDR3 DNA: TGTGCCAGCAGCTTAGGATACAGCCAGGGGGAGACCCAGTACTTC; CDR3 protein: CASSLGYSQGETQYF
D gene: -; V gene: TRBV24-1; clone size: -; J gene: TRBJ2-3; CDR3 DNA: TGTGCCACCAGTGATCGGGACGGAGCACACACAGATACGCAGTATTTT; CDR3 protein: CATSDRDGAHTDTQYF
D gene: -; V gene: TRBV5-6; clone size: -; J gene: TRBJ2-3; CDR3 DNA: TGTGCCAGCACGCCATCTCGGGGGGATACGCAGTATTTT; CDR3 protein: CASTPSRGDTQYF
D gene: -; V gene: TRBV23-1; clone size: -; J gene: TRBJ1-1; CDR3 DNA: TGCGCCAGCGTTGCGCCGGGCAGGGGAAGATTGAAGAACACTGAAGCTTTCTTT; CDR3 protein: CASVAPGRGRLKNTEAFF
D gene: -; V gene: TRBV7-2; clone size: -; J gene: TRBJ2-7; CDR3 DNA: TGTGCCAGCAGCTCCGGGAGCTTGAGGGGCGAGCAGTACTTC; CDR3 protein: CASSSGSLRGEQYF
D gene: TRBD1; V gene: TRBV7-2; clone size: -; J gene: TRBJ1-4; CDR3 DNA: TGTGCCAGCAGCTTAGCAACAGGGGGCCAAGGAAAACTGTTTTTT; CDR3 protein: CASSLATGGQGKLFF
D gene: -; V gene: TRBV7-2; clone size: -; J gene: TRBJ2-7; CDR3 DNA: TGTGCCAGCAGCCTGCGGATCGGCCACGAGCAGTACTTC; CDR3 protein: CASSLRIGHEQYF
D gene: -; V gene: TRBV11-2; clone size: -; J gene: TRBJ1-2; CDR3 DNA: TGTGCCAGCAGCTTAGTTGGTGGGGGGGGTGGCTACACCTTC; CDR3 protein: CASSLVGGGGGYTF
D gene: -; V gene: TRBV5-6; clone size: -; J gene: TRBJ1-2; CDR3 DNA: TGTGCCAGCAGCCCTCCCGCAAGCCTGGGTGGCTACACCTTC; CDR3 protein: CASSPPASLGGYTF
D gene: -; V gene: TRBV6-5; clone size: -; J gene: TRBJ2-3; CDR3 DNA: TGTGCCAGCAGCTGGGGCTCGAACAGGGATACGCAGTATTTT; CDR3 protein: CASSWGSNRDTQYF
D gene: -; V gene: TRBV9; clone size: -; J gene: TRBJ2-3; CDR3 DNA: TGTGCCAGCAGCGTAGCGGGAACTGAAGATACGCAGTATTTT; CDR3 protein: CASSVAGTEDTQYF
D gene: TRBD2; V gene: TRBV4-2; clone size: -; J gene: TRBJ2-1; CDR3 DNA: TGTGCCAGCAGCCTCGGACTAGCGTCTTACAATGAGCAGTTCTTC; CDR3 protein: CASSLGLASYNEQFF
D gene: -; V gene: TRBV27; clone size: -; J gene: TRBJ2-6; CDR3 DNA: TGTGCCAGCAGTCGATACAGGGACTCTGGGGCCAACGTCCTGACTTTC; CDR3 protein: CASSRYRDSGANVLTF
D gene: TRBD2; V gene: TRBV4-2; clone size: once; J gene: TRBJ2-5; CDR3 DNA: TGTGCCAGCAGCCAAGAGGAGCGGGGAGAGACCCAGTACTTC; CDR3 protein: CASSQEERGETQYF
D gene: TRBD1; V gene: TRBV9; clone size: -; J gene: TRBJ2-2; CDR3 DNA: TGTGCCAGCAGCCCCGGGACAGGCGCGACCATAGGAAACACCGGGGAGCTGTTTTTT; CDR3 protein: CASSPGTGATIGNTGELFF
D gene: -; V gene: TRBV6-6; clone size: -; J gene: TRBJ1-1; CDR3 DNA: TGTGCCAGCAGTTACAGCAGGGTCGCCACTGAAGCTTTCTTT; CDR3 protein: CASSYSRVATEAFF
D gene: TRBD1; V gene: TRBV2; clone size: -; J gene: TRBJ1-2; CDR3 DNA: TGTGCCAGCAAGACAGGGCAGAACCCGCGCGGTGGCTACACCTTC; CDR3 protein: CASKTGQNPRGGYTF
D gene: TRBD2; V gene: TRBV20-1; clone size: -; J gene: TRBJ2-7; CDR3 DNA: TGCAGTGCCTCCAGGGTAGCGGGTGATCCCTACGAGCAGTACTTC; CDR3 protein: CSASRVAGDPYEQYF